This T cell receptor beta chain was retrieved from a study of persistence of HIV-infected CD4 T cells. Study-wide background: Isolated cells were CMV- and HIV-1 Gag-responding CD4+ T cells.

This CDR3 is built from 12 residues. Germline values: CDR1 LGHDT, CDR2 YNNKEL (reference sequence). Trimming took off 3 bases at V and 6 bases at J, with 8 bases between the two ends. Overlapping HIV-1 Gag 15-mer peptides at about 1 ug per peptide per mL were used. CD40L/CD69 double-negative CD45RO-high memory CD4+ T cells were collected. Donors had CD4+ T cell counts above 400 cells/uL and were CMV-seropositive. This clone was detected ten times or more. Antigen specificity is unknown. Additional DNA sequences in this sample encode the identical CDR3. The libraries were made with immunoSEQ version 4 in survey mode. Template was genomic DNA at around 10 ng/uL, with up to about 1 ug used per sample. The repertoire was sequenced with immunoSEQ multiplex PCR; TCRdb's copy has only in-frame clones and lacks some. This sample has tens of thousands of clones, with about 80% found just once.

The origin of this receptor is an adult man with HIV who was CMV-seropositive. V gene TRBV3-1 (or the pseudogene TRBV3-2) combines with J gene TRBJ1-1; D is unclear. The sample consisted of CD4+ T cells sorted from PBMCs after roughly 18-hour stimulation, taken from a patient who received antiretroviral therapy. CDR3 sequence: CASSHPRAEAFF. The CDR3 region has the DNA TGTGCCAGCAGCCACCCCCGGGCTGAAGCTTTCTTT.